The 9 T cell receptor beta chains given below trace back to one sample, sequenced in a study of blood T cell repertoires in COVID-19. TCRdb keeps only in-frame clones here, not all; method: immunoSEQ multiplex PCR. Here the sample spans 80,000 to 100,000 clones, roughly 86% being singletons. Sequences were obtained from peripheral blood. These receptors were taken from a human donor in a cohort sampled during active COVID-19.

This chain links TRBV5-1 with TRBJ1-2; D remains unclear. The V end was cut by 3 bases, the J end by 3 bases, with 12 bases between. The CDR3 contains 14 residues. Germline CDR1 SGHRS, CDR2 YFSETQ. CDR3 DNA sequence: TGCGCCAGCAGCTGGAAAGACGGAGACTATGGCTACACCTTC. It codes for CASSWKDGDYGYTF.

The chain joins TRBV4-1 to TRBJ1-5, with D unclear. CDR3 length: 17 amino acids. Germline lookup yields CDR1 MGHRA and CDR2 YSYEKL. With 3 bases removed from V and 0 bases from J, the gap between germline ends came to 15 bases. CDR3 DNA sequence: TGCGCCAGCAGCCAGACCGACATGGGTTTTAGCAATCAGCCCCAGCATTTT. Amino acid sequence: CASSQTDMGFSNQPQHF.

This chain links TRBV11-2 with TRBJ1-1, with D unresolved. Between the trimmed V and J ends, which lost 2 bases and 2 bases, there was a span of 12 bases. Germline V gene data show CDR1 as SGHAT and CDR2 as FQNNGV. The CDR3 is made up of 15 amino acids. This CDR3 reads CASSLSSQTNTEAFF. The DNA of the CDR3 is TGTGCCAGCAGCTTAAGCTCCCAAACTAACACTGAAGCTTTCTTT.

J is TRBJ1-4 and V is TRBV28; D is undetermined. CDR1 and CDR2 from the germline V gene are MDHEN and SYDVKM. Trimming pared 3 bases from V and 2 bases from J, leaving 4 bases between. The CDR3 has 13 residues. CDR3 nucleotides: TGTGCCAGCAGTTTTATCACTAATGAAAAACTGTTTTTT. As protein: CASSFITNEKLFF.

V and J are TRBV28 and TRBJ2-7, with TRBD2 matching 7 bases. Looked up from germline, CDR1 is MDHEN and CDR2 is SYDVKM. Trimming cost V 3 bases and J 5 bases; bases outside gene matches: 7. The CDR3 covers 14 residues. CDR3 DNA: TGTGCCAGCAGTTTGGGGGGGTTGAGCAACGAGCAGTACTTC. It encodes CASSLGGLSNEQYF.

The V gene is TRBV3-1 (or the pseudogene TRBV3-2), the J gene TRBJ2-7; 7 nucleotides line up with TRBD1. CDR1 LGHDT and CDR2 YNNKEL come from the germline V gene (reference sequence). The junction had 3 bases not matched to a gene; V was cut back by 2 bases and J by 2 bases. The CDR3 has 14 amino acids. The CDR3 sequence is CASSQNDRAYEQYF. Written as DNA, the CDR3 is TGTGCCAGCAGCCAAAACGACAGGGCCTACGAGCAGTACTTC.

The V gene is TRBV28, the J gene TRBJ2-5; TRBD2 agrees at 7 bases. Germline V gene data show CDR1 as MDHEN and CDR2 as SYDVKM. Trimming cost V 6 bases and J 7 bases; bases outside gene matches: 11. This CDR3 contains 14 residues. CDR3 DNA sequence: TGTGCCAGCAGAGTTGGCGGTCCGGGGGGGACCCAGTACTTC. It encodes CASRVGGPGGTQYF.

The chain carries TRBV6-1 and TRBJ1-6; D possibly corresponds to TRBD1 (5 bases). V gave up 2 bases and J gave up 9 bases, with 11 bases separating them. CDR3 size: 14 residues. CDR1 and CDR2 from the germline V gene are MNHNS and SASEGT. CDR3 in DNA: TGTGCCAGCAGTGAAAGCAGGGTGGGTTCACCCCTCCACTTT. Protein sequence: CASSESRVGSPLHF.

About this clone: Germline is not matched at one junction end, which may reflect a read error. The DNA of the CDR3 is TGCAGTGCTAGTCTTACAGAACGGCCTATCTTC. It is translated as CSASLTERPIF. The V and J genes are TRBV20-1 and TRBJ1-2; no clear D. Germline CDR1 and CDR2: DFQATT and SNEGSKA (reference sequence). CDR3 size: 11 residues.